The entry that follows covers one T cell receptor (beta chain) sequence. This record comes from a study of blood T cell repertoires in COVID-19. Study as a whole: Material from acute and convalescent COVID-19 was sourced from the United States, Italy and Spain. PBMCs, B-cell-depleted T cells, or T cells provided the cDNA or gDNA that made up the material.

Methods used by the authors: Estimation of nucleated cell counts relied on the amplification of reference gene primers. Sequencing was performed with immunoSEQ multiplex PCR; in TCRdb, only in-frame clones are kept and a portion is missing. The V and J calls and clone size were taken over from that table, and D and trimming were inferred from the DNA. Of 150,000 to 200,000 clones in the sample, around 92% were seen once. Germline-derived CDR1 and CDR2 are SEHNR and FQNEAQ (reference sequence). The CDR3 contains 18 residues. The ends lost 1 base at V and 0 bases at J; junction bases unmatched: 4. What was sequenced was peripheral blood. This TCR was recovered from a man between 25 and 39 years old with COVID-19, enrolled during active disease. The V call is TRBV7-9, the J call TRBJ2-3, with 13 bases identical to TRBD2. CDR3 nucleotide sequence: TGTGCCAGCAGCTTAGGACTAGCGGGGGGACCTAGCACAGATACGCAGTATTTT. This codes for CASSLGLAGGPSTDTQYF.